This TCR beta chain stems from a study of blood T cell repertoires in COVID-19. At the level of the study: Acute-phase and convalescent COVID-19 samples originated in the United States, Italy and Spain.

Germline V gives CDR1 SGHAT, CDR2 FQNNGV. The CDR3 consists of 12 residues. V was clipped by 5 bases and J by 10 bases, with 14 bases between them. Enrollees, 18 to 89 years old, lived in fewer than 25 US areas. Before being deemed recovered, Cohort 3 donors had two negative PCRs, clearance, or symptom resolution. The assay was immunoSEQ multiplex PCR, and TCRdb's table has in-frame clones only and misses some. The table lists about 380,000 clones, 87% of them singletons, with approximately 3.1% in the top ten. The sequenced sample was PBMCs or T cells enriched from blood (not recorded which). The rearrangement uses TRBV11-2 and TRBJ2-5; D perhaps matches TRBD1 (5 bases). This receptor was taken from a woman in her 30s who had recovered from COVID-19. This CDR3 is CASSNPVGDQYF. CDR3 sequence (DNA): TGTGCCAGCAGCAACCCCGTAGGGGACCAGTACTTC.